Presented here are 21 T cell receptor beta chains from one specimen sequenced in a study of T cell responses to AZD1222 COVID-19 vaccine. Sequenced by immunoSEQ multiplex PCR; TCRdb stores in-frame clones only, minus some. The table shows about 130,000 clones, with 75% to 90% occurring only once. Sequences were derived from peripheral blood, sampled on day 0 of AZD1222 vaccination. These receptors were collected from an adult in good health.

V is TRBV5-1 and J is TRBJ1-1, with a weak D call TRBD1 (5 bases). The CDR3 has 15 amino acids. Germline CDR1 SGHRS, CDR2 YFSETQ. V shed 0 bases and J shed 1 base, with 10 bases lying between them. The DNA of the CDR3 is TGCGCCAGCAGCTTGGATGGCAGGGAGAACACTGAAGCTTTCTTT. Translating gives CASSLDGRENTEAFF.

V gene TRBV6-5 combines with J gene TRBJ1-2; D is uncertain. V was cut by 4 bases and J by 1 base, with 13 bases left in between. CDR1 is MNHEY, CDR2 SVGAGI, per germline. The CDR3 consists of 15 residues. CDR3 sequence reads: CASSFNSAYNYGYTF. DNA for the CDR3: TGTGCCAGCAGTTTCAACTCTGCCTATAACTATGGCTACACCTTC.

The J gene is TRBJ1-4, the V gene TRBV30; 9 bases line up with TRBD1. Trimming at V came to 0 bases and at J to 13 bases, leaving 6 bases not matched to a gene. CDR3 length: 13 amino acids. CDR1 is GTSNPN, CDR2 SVGIG, per germline (reference sequence). CDR3 loop: CAWSVGQGSGLFF. DNA of the CDR3: TGTGCCTGGAGTGTGGGACAGGGATCTGGACTGTTTTTT.

This clone has a handful of counts. V gene TRBV7-2 combines with J gene TRBJ1-2; possibly TRBD1 for D (5 bases). Germline V gene sequence: CDR1 SGHTA, CDR2 FQGNSA. The CDR3 is 13 amino acids. Trimming shortened V by 5 bases and J by 5 bases, and 12 bases separated the two germline ends. The CDR3 DNA follows: TGTGCCAGCAGCCCACAGGCCGGATATGGCTACACCTTC. Protein: CASSPQAGYGYTF. Full variable domain (remainder filled in from reference TRBV7-2 and TRBJ1-2): GAGVSQSPSNKVTEKGKDVELRCDPISGHTALYWYRQSLGQGLEFLIYFQGNSAPDKSGLPSDRFSAERTGGSVSTLTIQRTQQEDSAVYLCASSPQAGYGYTFGSGTRLTVV.

This chain joins TRBV6-2 or TRBV6-3 and TRBJ1-1, with D uncertain. Trimming took off 1 base at V and 10 bases at J, with 7 bases between the two ends. The CDR3 is 11 residues long. Germline V CDR1 and CDR2: MNHEY, SVGEGT. The CDR3 DNA is TGTGCCAGCAGTTACTGGCAGCGAGCTTTCTTT. Its protein product is CASSYWQRAFF.

This rearrangement joins TRBV4-3 to TRBJ1-2; D not resolved. Trimming removed 2 bases at V and 4 bases at J, with 11 bases between. CDR3 length: 14 amino acids. Germline V gives CDR1 LGHNA, CDR2 YSLEER. The CDR3 region has the DNA TGCGCCAGCAGCCAAATCGTCGGAATCTATGGCTACACCTTC. It is translated as CASSQIVGIYGYTF.

The V gene is TRBV4-3, the J gene TRBJ1-5, with D unclear. Trimming pared 4 bases from V and 2 bases from J, leaving 6 bases between. Germline values: CDR1 LGHNA, CDR2 YSLEER. This CDR3 comprises 13 residues. The CDR3 DNA reads as TGCGCCAGCAGCCGAGACGGCAATCAGCCCCAGCATTTT. Its translation is CASSRDGNQPQHF.

V gene TRBV3-1 (or the pseudogene TRBV3-2) combines with J gene TRBJ1-1, with 7 bases aligning to TRBD1. CDR3 length: 12 amino acids. The germline V gene has CDR1 LGHDT and CDR2 YNNKEL (reference sequence). The V gene end was trimmed by 2 bases and the J gene end by 11 bases; junction bases not matched to a gene: 5. The chain's CDR3 is CASSQTGERAFF. The DNA for the CDR3 is TGTGCCAGCAGCCAAACAGGGGAGCGTGCTTTCTTT.

The chain recombines TRBV5-1 with TRBJ2-3, with D maybe TRBD2 (6 bases). V dropped 4 bases and J dropped 6 bases, with 18 bases sitting between them. Germline CDR1 reads SGHRS; CDR2 reads YFSETQ. The CDR3 has 15 amino acids. The CDR3 here is CASSLRDSSLDTQYF. For the CDR3, the DNA is TGCGCCAGCAGCCTACGGGACTCCTCCCTGGATACGCAGTATTTT. Full variable domain (outside the CDR3, taken from reference TRBV5-1 and TRBJ2-3): KAGVTQTPRYLIKTRGQQVTLSCSPISGHRSVSWYQQTPGQGLQFLFEYFSETQRNKGNFPGRFSGRQFSNSRSEMNVSTLELGDSALYLCASSLRDSSLDTQYFGPGTRLTVL.

This clone was counted once. As DNA, the CDR3 is TGTGCCAGCAGCTTATATACAGGAAACTACTATGGCTACACCTTC. This codes for CASSLYTGNYYGYTF. V is TRBV7-2 and J is TRBJ1-2, with a tentative D call TRBD1 (5 bases). CDR1 and CDR2 (germline): SGHTA, FQGNSA. The CDR3 spans 15 residues. V gave up 2 bases and J gave up 3 bases, with 13 bases separating them.

The rearrangement links TRBV12-3 or TRBV12-4 to TRBJ1-2; D not resolved. V lost 3 bases and J lost 4, with 9 bases in between. There are 13 residues in the CDR3. CDR3 DNA sequence: TGTGCCAGCAGTTTCTCGGGGATCTATGGCTACACCTTC. Its protein product is CASSFSGIYGYTF.

This sequence joins TRBV30 and TRBJ2-3; D ambiguous. The V gene's germline CDR1 is GTSNPN and CDR2 SVGIG (reference sequence). V gave up 3 bases and J gave up 3 bases, with 10 bases separating them. This CDR3 contains 13 residues. The CDR3 DNA follows: TGTGCCTGGAGGGTAGGGATAACAGATACGCAGTATTTT. It codes for CAWRVGITDTQYF.

V and J are TRBV30 and TRBJ2-7; weak D call: TRBD1 (5 bases). V gave up 4 bases and J gave up 10 bases, with 20 bases separating them. The CDR3 length is 13 residues. Germline loops: CDR1 GTSNPN, CDR2 SVGIG (reference sequence). In nucleotides, the CDR3 is TGTGCCTGGAATATGGACATGGAAGGAGAACAGTACTTC. It encodes CAWNMDMEGEQYF. Using reference TRBV30 and TRBJ2-7 for the parts outside the CDR3, the full variable domain is SQTIHQWPATLVQPVGSPLSLECTVEGTSNPNLYWYRQAAGRGLQLLFYSVGIGQISSEVPQNLSASRPQDRQFILSSKKLLLSDSGFYLCAWNMDMEGEQYFGPGTRLTVT.

This clone was seen a few times. This rearrangement joins TRBV4-1 to TRBJ1-2; TRBD1 matches at 9 bases. Germline loops: CDR1 MGHRA, CDR2 YSYEKL. The trim removed 2 bases at V and 2 bases at J, leaving 9 bases unmatched. This CDR3 spans 17 amino acids. The CDR3 DNA reads TGCGCCAGCAGCCAACTTCAAAACAGGGGGCTCAACTATGGCTACACCTTC. Its translation is CASSQLQNRGLNYGYTF.

This clone appeared a single time. This sequence joins TRBV15 and TRBJ1-2, with D unresolved. Germline V gene lookup returns CDR1 LNHNV and CDR2 YYDKDF (reference sequence). The length of the CDR3 is 14 residues. V was cut by 1 base and J by 4 bases, with 10 bases left in between. CDR3 in DNA: TGTGCCACCAGCAGAGCCACAGAGTTCTATGGCTACACCTTC. This codes for CATSRATEFYGYTF.

This rearrangement joins TRBV11-2 to TRBJ2-4; D gene ambiguous. Germline values: CDR1 SGHAT, CDR2 FQNNGV. This CDR3 comprises 13 residues. V gave up 5 bases and J gave up 6 bases, with 11 bases separating them. The CDR3, as DNA: TGTGCCAGCAGCCCGCCTGCTACAAACATTCAGTACTTC. It encodes CASSPPATNIQYF.

The chain links TRBV29-1 to TRBJ2-5; perhaps D is TRBD1 or TRBD2 (5 bases each). The V gene lost 5 bases and the J gene lost 4 bases, with 14 bases spanning the gap. Germline CDR1 SQVTM, CDR2 ANQGSEA. There are 13 residues in the CDR3. The CDR3 DNA reads TGCAGCGTTTCTCCCGGGGCAGGAGAGACCCAGTACTTC. Protein product: CSVSPGAGETQYF. Looking up the rest from reference TRBV29-1 and TRBJ2-5 gives the full variable domain: SAVISQKPSRDICQRGTSLTIQCQVDSQVTMMFWYRQQPGQSLTLIATANQGSEATYESGFVIDKFPISRPNLTFSTLTVSNMSPEDSSIYLCSVSPGAGETQYFGPGTRLLVL.

The chain joins TRBV5-1 to TRBJ2-1, with 8 bases matching TRBD2. The V segment lost 3 bases and the J segment 7 bases; nucleotides outside the gene matches: 12. The length of the CDR3 is 16 residues. CDR1 SGHRS and CDR2 YFSETQ come from the germline V gene. CDR3 DNA sequence: TGCGCCAGCAGCTCCACCCCGGGACTAGTCTCAAATGAGCAGTTCTTC. Translated: CASSSTPGLVSNEQFF.

DNA for the CDR3: TGTGCCAGAAGCTGGGGACACCCCAGCGCCGGGGAGCTGTTTTTT. Amino acids: CARSWGHPSAGELFF. The rearrangement links TRBV5-3 to TRBJ2-2, with D possibly TRBD1 on 6 matching bases. TRBV5-3 is an ORF for which the function is uncertain. The CDR3 covers 15 residues. Deletions cut 3 bases from V and 6 bases from J, with 15 bases between.

The chain couples TRBV2 to TRBJ2-7; TRBD1 might be the D (6 bases). There are 15 residues in the CDR3. Trimming left V 2 bases short and J 2 bases short, with 13 bases between. Germline CDR1 SNHLY, CDR2 FYNNEI. CDR3 in amino acids: CASSELGATPYEQYF. The CDR3 DNA reads TGTGCCAGCAGTGAATTGGGGGCCACCCCCTACGAGCAGTACTTC.

V gene TRBV7-9 combines with J gene TRBJ2-1; D ambiguous. The V gene lost 0 bases and the J gene lost 3 bases, with 9 bases spanning the gap. The germline V gene has CDR1 SEHNR and CDR2 FQNEAQ (reference sequence). This CDR3 spans 15 amino acids. The CDR3 coding sequence is TGTGCCAGCAGCTTAGCGCTACCGGGCTACAATGAGCAGTTCTTC. It translates to CASSLALPGYNEQFF.